This T cell receptor beta chain was recovered during a study of T cells after yellow fever vaccination. Study summary: Where fractions had low cell numbers, libraries were prepared from them with the SMART-Seq v4 Ultra Low Input RNA kit. Study findings and constraints: Most clones from primary vaccination resurfaced after the booster (under 97% CD4, around 91% CD8). The secondary response showed a weaker magnitude and a faster peak, day 5 versus 15.

The CDR3 consists of 18 residues. Trimming stripped 4 bases from V and 4 bases from J, with 22 bases between. CDR1 is KGHDR and CDR2 is SFDVKD in the germline V gene. The table lists this clonotype with a few counts. The antigen is undetermined. Each CDR3 protein is one row after TCRdb ran MiXCR on the 5' RACE reads. This table holds hundreds of thousands of distinct CDR3 sequences, approximately 12% found once. The specimen was PBMCs, collected on the day of the yellow fever booster vaccination. The receptor's source is a man younger than 45 who received the YFV17D yellow fever vaccine. This sequence joins TRBV24-1 and TRBJ2-1, with D possibly called TRBD1 or TRBD2 (8 bases each). CDR3 protein: CATSEPDRGGRIYNEQFF. The CDR3 region has the DNA TGTGCCACCAGTGAACCTGACAGGGGCGGGAGGATTTACAATGAGCAGTTCTTC.